This TCR beta chain derives from a study of cytomegalovirus exposure and HLA in healthy donors. Study-level background: An earlier analysis found fewer than 120 million unique TCR beta sequences from approximately 190 million T cells. Study-wide results and caveats: Some TCR beta chains (about 170 of them) were listed as cytomegalovirus-associated. Reports indicated that the classifier achieved high specificity and sensitivity in diagnosing cytomegalovirus status. Presence/absence analyses assumed roughly uniform sequencing depth across donors.

The V gene end was trimmed by 4 bases and the J gene end by 0 bases; junction bases not matched to a gene: 3. CDR3 length: 15 amino acids. CDR1 and CDR2 from the germline V gene are LNHNV and YYDKDF (reference sequence). Comment on this clone: Its antigen is undetermined.

60 Vbeta and 13 Jbeta primers were used in PCR. Using immunoSEQ multiplex PCR, the repertoire was profiled, and TCRdb retains in-frame clones only, with some absent. The table includes roughly 250,000 clones, about 80% detected once. The sequencing input was PBMCs. The V gene is TRBV15, the J gene TRBJ1-3, with 7 bases fitting TRBD1. The source is a girl aged 2-10 years in good health and CMV-seronegative. This CDR3 reads CATSTGTASGNTIYF. As DNA, the CDR3 is TGTGCCACCAGCACCGGGACAGCCTCTGGAAACACCATATATTTT.